These T cell receptor beta chains were read from a single sample in a study of T cell responses to AZD1222 COVID-19 vaccine. Profiled with immunoSEQ multiplex PCR; TCRdb holds only in-frame clones, not every one. Of approximately 150,000 clones in the sample, around 90% are singletons; the top ten hold 2.5% to 3%. The sequences come from peripheral blood, collected on day 0 of AZD1222 vaccination. These receptors all stem from an adult in good health. The CDR3 runs from the conserved cysteine through the conserved F or W. Each record gives: D gene, J gene, V gene, clone size, CDR3 DNA, CDR3 protein. D genes are given only for firm matches. Not all rows give a size; the values are once, few, many and, for expanded clones, a class.

d_call: TRBD1
j_call: TRBJ1-2
v_call: TRBV29-1
clone_size: .
cdr3_nt: TGCAGCGTCCGGACAGGGGGGGACTATGGCTACACCTTC
cdr3_aa: CSVRTGGDYGYTF

d_call: TRBD2
j_call: TRBJ2-1
v_call: TRBV9
clone_size: .
cdr3_nt: TGTGCCAGCAGCGGGGGACTAGCGCTAAATGAGCAGTTCTTC
cdr3_aa: CASSGGLALNEQFF

d_call: .
j_call: TRBJ2-4
v_call: TRBV19
clone_size: .
cdr3_nt: TGTGCCAGTACTCTGGGTAAGTCTCCCGATTTTCCTACCAAAAACATTCAGTACTTC
cdr3_aa: CASTLGKSPDFPTKNIQYF

d_call: .
j_call: TRBJ2-5
v_call: TRBV2
clone_size: .
cdr3_nt: TGTGCCAGCAGTGCTAGACTTCACCCTGGGGAGACCCAGTACTTC
cdr3_aa: CASSARLHPGETQYF

d_call: .
j_call: TRBJ1-5
v_call: TRBV2
clone_size: .
cdr3_nt: TGTGCCAGCAGGGACAGTTTATATAGCAATCAGCCCCAGCATTTT
cdr3_aa: CASRDSLYSNQPQHF

d_call: .
j_call: TRBJ2-1
v_call: TRBV3-1/TRBV3-2
clone_size: .
cdr3_nt: TGTGCCAGCAGCCCACCAAGCTCCTACAATGAGCAGTTCTTC
cdr3_aa: CASSPPSSYNEQFF

d_call: .
j_call: TRBJ1-1
v_call: TRBV25-1
clone_size: once
cdr3_nt: TGTGCCAGCAGTGACCTTAAAGCGACCACTGAAGCTTTCTTT
cdr3_aa: CASSDLKATTEAFF

d_call: .
j_call: TRBJ2-7
v_call: TRBV5-5
clone_size: .
cdr3_nt: TGTGCCAGCAGCTTGTTGGGAGGTACCTCCTACGAGCAGTACTTC
cdr3_aa: CASSLLGGTSYEQYF

d_call: TRBD1
j_call: TRBJ1-1
v_call: TRBV4-2
clone_size: .
cdr3_nt: TGTGCCAGCAGCCAAGAACAGACAGGGGGCACTGAAGCTTTCTTT
cdr3_aa: CASSQEQTGGTEAFF

d_call: .
j_call: TRBJ2-1
v_call: TRBV27
clone_size: .
cdr3_nt: TGTGCCAGCGGGTTCTTCCGGGGTGAGCAGTTCTTC
cdr3_aa: CASGFFRGEQFF

d_call: .
j_call: TRBJ1-2
v_call: TRBV6-1
clone_size: .
cdr3_nt: TGTGCCAGCAGTGAAGTTCCCTCGGGCTACACCTTC
cdr3_aa: CASSEVPSGYTF

d_call: .
j_call: TRBJ2-3
v_call: TRBV6-5
clone_size: .
cdr3_nt: TGTGCCAGCAGACGGACAGATACGCAGTATTTT
cdr3_aa: CASRRTDTQYF

d_call: .
j_call: TRBJ2-1
v_call: TRBV3-1/TRBV3-2
clone_size: .
cdr3_nt: TGTGCCAGCAGCGGACCCTTAAATGAGCAGTTCTTC
cdr3_aa: CASSGPLNEQFF

d_call: .
j_call: TRBJ1-1
v_call: TRBV6-5
clone_size: .
cdr3_nt: TGTGCCAGCAGTCTCGGGGAGAACACTGAAGCTTTCTTT
cdr3_aa: CASSLGENTEAFF

d_call: TRBD1
j_call: TRBJ1-2
v_call: TRBV5-1
clone_size: .
cdr3_nt: TGCGCCAGCAGACTGGGACAGTTCTCTGGCTACACCTTC
cdr3_aa: CASRLGQFSGYTF

d_call: TRBD1
j_call: TRBJ1-2
v_call: TRBV15
clone_size: .
cdr3_nt: TGTGCCACCAGCGGGACAGGGGGCGTGTATGGCTACACCTTC
cdr3_aa: CATSGTGGVYGYTF

d_call: .
j_call: TRBJ1-5
v_call: TRBV30
clone_size: .
cdr3_nt: TGTGCCTGGGGTACAGGGATCAGCAATCAGCCCCAGCATTTT
cdr3_aa: CAWGTGISNQPQHF

d_call: .
j_call: TRBJ1-5
v_call: TRBV7-8
clone_size: .
cdr3_nt: TGTGCCAGCAGCTTAGTCGGGGTAGGGAGTCAGCCCCAGCATTTT
cdr3_aa: CASSLVGVGSQPQHF

d_call: .
j_call: TRBJ1-1
v_call: TRBV5-6
clone_size: once
cdr3_nt: TGTGCCAGCAGTCCCCGGACATCGGGCCTGAACACTGAAGCTTTCTTT
cdr3_aa: CASSPRTSGLNTEAFF

d_call: TRBD1
j_call: TRBJ2-5
v_call: TRBV7-9
clone_size: .
cdr3_nt: TGTGCCAGCAGCTCCGGGACAGGGAGAGAGACCCAGTACTTC
cdr3_aa: CASSSGTGRETQYF

d_call: .
j_call: TRBJ1-4
v_call: TRBV5-8
clone_size: .
cdr3_nt: TGTGCCAGCAGCCTCCGGGGCGCAACTAATGAAAAACTGTTTTTT
cdr3_aa: CASSLRGATNEKLFF

d_call: TRBD1
j_call: TRBJ1-1
v_call: TRBV27
clone_size: .
cdr3_nt: TGTGCCAGCAGTTGGACAGGGAACACTGAAGCTTTCTTT
cdr3_aa: CASSWTGNTEAFF

d_call: .
j_call: TRBJ2-2
v_call: TRBV29-1
clone_size: once
cdr3_nt: TGCAGCGCCCCCCGGGTCCCCTACACCCCCTTGAACACCGGGGAGCTGTTTTTT
cdr3_aa: CSAPRVPYTPLNTGELFF

d_call: TRBD1
j_call: TRBJ1-2
v_call: TRBV18
clone_size: .
cdr3_nt: TGTGCCAGCTCACCGAGACAGGGGACCTTGAGTGGCTACACCTTC
cdr3_aa: CASSPRQGTLSGYTF

d_call: TRBD1
j_call: TRBJ1-2
v_call: TRBV19
clone_size: .
cdr3_nt: TGTGCCAGTAGCTTCGGGACAGTCTATGGCTACACCTTC
cdr3_aa: CASSFGTVYGYTF

d_call: TRBD1
j_call: TRBJ2-5
v_call: TRBV5-6
clone_size: once
cdr3_nt: TGTGCCAGCAGCCCAAGCAGACAGGGGGCTGGGGAGACCCAGTACTTC
cdr3_aa: CASSPSRQGAGETQYF

d_call: TRBD1
j_call: TRBJ2-4
v_call: TRBV7-9
clone_size: .
cdr3_nt: TGTGCCAGCAGCGAACCGGACAGGGGGCGCCGAAACATTCAGTACTTC
cdr3_aa: CASSEPDRGRRNIQYF

d_call: .
j_call: TRBJ2-7
v_call: TRBV28
clone_size: .
cdr3_nt: TGTGCCAGCAGCACCCCGAGCGGACAGTTCTACGAGCAGTACTTC
cdr3_aa: CASSTPSGQFYEQYF

d_call: .
j_call: TRBJ2-7
v_call: TRBV12-3/TRBV12-4
clone_size: .
cdr3_nt: TGTGCCAGCAGTTTAGGCGGGTCCTACGAGCAGTACTTC
cdr3_aa: CASSLGGSYEQYF